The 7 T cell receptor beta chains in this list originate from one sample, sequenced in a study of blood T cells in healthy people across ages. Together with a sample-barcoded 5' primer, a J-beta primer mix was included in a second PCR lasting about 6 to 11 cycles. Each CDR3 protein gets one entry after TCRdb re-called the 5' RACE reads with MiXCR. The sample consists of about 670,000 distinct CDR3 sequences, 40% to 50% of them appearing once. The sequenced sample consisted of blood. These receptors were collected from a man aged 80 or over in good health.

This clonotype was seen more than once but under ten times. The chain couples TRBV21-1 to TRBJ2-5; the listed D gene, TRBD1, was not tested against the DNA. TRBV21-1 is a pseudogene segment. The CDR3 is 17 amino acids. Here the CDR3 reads CASSTKRGGAEQETQYF. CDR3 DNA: TGTGCCAGCAGCACAAAGCGCGGGGGGGCAGAACAAGAGACCCAGTACTTC.

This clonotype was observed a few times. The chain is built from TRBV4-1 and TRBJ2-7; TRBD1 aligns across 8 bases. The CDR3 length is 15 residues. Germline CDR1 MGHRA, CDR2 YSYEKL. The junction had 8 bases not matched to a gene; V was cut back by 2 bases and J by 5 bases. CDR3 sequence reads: CASSQSDRVPNEQYF. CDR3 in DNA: TGCGCCAGCAGCCAATCGGACAGGGTCCCCAACGAGCAGTACTTC.

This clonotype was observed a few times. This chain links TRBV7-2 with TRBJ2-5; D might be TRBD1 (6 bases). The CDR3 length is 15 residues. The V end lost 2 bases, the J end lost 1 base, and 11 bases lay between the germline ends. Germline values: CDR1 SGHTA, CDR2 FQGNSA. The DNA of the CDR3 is TGTGCCAGCAGCTTACAGTCAGGGGTCCAAGAGACCCAGTACTTC. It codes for CASSLQSGVQETQYF.

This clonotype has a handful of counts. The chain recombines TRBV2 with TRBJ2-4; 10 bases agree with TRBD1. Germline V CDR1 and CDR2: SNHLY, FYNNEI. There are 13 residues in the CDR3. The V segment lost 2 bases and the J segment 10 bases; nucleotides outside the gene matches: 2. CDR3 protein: CASSERDRGIQYF. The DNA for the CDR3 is TGTGCCAGCAGTGAAAGGGACAGGGGAATTCAGTACTTC.

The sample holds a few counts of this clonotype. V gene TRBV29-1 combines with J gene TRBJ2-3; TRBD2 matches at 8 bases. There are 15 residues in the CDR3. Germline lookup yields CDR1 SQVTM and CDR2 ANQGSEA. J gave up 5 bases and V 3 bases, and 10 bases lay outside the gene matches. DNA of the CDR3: TGCAGCGTTGATGATCCAGCGGGGGACCTAGATACGCAGTATTTT. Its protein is CSVDDPAGDLDTQYF.

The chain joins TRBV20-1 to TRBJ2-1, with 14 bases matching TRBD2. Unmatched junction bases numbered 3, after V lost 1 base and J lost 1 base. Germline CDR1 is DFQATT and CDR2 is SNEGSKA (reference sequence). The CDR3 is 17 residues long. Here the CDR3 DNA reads TGCAGTGCTAGAGGCGGGACTAGCGGGAGTTCCTACAATGAGCAGTTCTTC. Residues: CSARGGTSGSSYNEQFF.

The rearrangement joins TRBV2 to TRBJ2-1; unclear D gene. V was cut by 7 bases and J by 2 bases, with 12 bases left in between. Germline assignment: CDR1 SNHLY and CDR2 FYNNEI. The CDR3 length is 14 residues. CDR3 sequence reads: CASTDQFPYNEQFF. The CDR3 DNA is TGTGCCAGCACCGACCAGTTCCCCTACAATGAGCAGTTCTTC.